The 9 T cell receptor beta chains below come from one sample, sequenced in a study of OX40 agonist ivuxolimab in advanced cancers. The protocol was immunoSEQ multiplex PCR, while the TCRdb copy is restricted to in-frame clones and leaves out a portion. The sample lists some 90,000 clones; more than 75% were seen once. The input for sequencing was CD4+ or CD8+ T cells sorted from blood, taken in a trial of the OX40 agonist ivuxolimab. The source is an adult with an advanced solid tumor such as melanoma, head and neck, liver or kidney cancer.

This chain uses TRBV5-4 with TRBJ2-7; D is uncertain. CDR3 size: 15 residues. Trimming stripped 0 bases from V and 0 bases from J, with 10 bases between. Per the germline V gene, CDR1 is SGHNT and CDR2 is YYREEE (reference sequence). The CDR3 region is CASSLGQSSSYEQYF. The CDR3, as DNA: TGTGCCAGCAGCTTGGGCCAGTCAAGCTCCTACGAGCAGTACTTC.

This clone was detected a few times. The CDR3 is CASSRTGDFGLEAFF. The CDR3 DNA reads as TGTGCCAGCAGCAGGACAGGGGACTTCGGGCTTGAAGCTTTCTTT. The rearrangement uses TRBV6-5 and TRBJ1-1, with 9 bases aligning to TRBD1. The length of the CDR3 is 15 residues. Trimming took 6 bases from V and 7 from J; bases not matched to a gene: 12. Per the germline V gene, CDR1 is MNHEY and CDR2 is SVGAGI.

The chain joins TRBV5-4 to TRBJ2-1, with TRBD2 identical over 10 bases. Germline V CDR1 and CDR2: SGHNT, YYREEE (reference sequence). This CDR3 is built from 16 residues. Trimming took 3 bases from V and 1 from J; bases not matched to a gene: 4. CDR3 in DNA: TGTGCCAGCAGCTCGTTTAGCGGGAGGTCCTACAATGAGCAGTTCTTC. Residues: CASSSFSGRSYNEQFF.

V is TRBV28 and J is TRBJ1-4; 10 bases match TRBD1. Germline trimming cut 5 bases from V and 4 bases from J; bases unmatched to any gene: 7. Germline V gene sequence: CDR1 MDHEN, CDR2 SYDVKM. This CDR3 contains 16 residues. The CDR3: CASSPTGTGVNEKLFF. The CDR3 nucleotides read TGTGCCAGCAGTCCGACCGGGACAGGGGTTAATGAAAAACTGTTTTTT.

The chain joins TRBV5-1 to TRBJ2-3, with D uncertain. The V end lost 0 bases, the J end lost 0 bases, and 5 bases lay between the germline ends. The CDR3 runs 14 residues. Germline loops: CDR1 SGHRS, CDR2 YFSETQ. DNA for the CDR3: TGCGCCAGCAGCTTGGATGCGAGCACAGATACGCAGTATTTT. Translated: CASSLDASTDTQYF.

The chain has TRBV11-2 and TRBJ2-3; D is unclear. The germline V gene encodes CDR1 SGHAT and CDR2 FQNNGV. CDR3 length equals 13 residues. V gave up 1 base and J gave up 7 bases, with 9 bases separating them. CDR3 residues: CASSLGAPNTQYF. The CDR3 nucleotides are TGTGCCAGCAGCTTAGGGGCCCCTAATACGCAGTATTTT.

The chain links TRBV11-2 to TRBJ2-2; unclear D gene. With 5 bases removed from V and 1 base from J, the gap between germline ends came to 8 bases. CDR1 is SGHAT, CDR2 FQNNGV, per germline. The length of the CDR3 is 14 residues. The CDR3 reads CASSPDLNTGELFF. In nucleotides, the CDR3 is TGTGCCAGCAGCCCCGACCTGAACACCGGGGAGCTGTTTTTT.

This chain uses TRBV9 with TRBJ2-2; the D is unclear. CDR1 and CDR2 from the germline V gene are SGDLS and YYNGEE. Trimming cost V 1 base and J 7 bases, with 5 bases left between them. This CDR3 region has 12 residues. The CDR3, as DNA: TGTGCCAGCAGCGTATTGGTCGGGGAGCTGTTTTTT. Translating it yields CASSVLVGELFF.

This chain joins TRBV7-9 and TRBJ2-2; the D is unclear. The CDR3 is 13 residues long. The V and J ends lost 2 bases and 6 bases respectively, with 7 bases between them. From germline, CDR1 is SEHNR and CDR2 FQNEAQ (reference sequence). The CDR3 reads CASSLLSSGELFF. In nucleotides, the CDR3 is TGTGCCAGCAGCTTACTGAGTTCCGGGGAGCTGTTTTTT.